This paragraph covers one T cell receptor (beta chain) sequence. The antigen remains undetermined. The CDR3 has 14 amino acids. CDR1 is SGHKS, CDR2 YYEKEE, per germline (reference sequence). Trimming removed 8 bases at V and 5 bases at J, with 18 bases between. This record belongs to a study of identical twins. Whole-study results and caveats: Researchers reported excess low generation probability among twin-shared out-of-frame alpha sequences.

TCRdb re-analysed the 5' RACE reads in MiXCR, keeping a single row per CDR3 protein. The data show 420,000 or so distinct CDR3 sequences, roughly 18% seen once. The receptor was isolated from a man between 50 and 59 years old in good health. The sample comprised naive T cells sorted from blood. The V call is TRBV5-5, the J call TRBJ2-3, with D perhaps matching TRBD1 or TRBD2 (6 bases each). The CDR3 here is CASKKWGAKDTQYF. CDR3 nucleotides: TGTGCCAGTAAGAAGTGGGGGGCGAAAGATACGCAGTATTTT.